Shown below are 7 T cell receptor beta chains from a single sample sequenced in a study of regulatory T cells in long-lasting Graves disease. As for time point: newly diagnosed GD, antithyroid drugs for less than 3 months. From RNA extracted from PBMCs, the TCR library was made. Both iRepertoire HTBI primers and Arm-PCR of CDR3 regions were used to build the TCR beta libraries. TCRdb reprocessed the multiplex PCR reads with MiXCR, giving one entry per CDR3 protein. Of about 300,000 distinct CDR3 sequences in the sample, about 20% are singletons; the top ten hold more than 30%. The sample consisted of peripheral blood mononuclear cells (PBMCs), taken at new diagnosis, from a patient treated with antithyroid drugs. The receptors here all came from a female donor with Graves disease.

A few counts support this clonotype. The chain employs TRBV28 and TRBJ1-1; no reliable D call. The CDR3 contains 11 residues. The V gene lost 7 bases and the J gene lost 8 bases, with 11 bases spanning the gap. Per the germline V gene, CDR1 is MDHEN and CDR2 is SYDVKM. CDR3 coding DNA: TGTGCCAGCACCCTGGTGGGCGAAGCTTTCTTT. Its translation is CASTLVGEAFF.

This clonotype was recorded at least ten times. V and J are TRBV11-3 and TRBJ1-1; no firm D call. The CDR3 length is 16 residues. Trimming removed 1 base at V and 1 base at J, with 13 bases between. CDR1 and CDR2 from the germline V gene are SGHNT and YENEEA. CDR3 sequence reads: CASSLGHRTPNTEAFF. CDR3 DNA: TGTGCCAGCAGCTTAGGCCATCGGACCCCGAACACTGAAGCTTTCTTT.

V usage is TRBV6-1 and J usage is TRBJ2-7; D call uncertain. This CDR3 spans 13 amino acids. V lost 5 bases, J lost 4 bases, and 12 bases lay in between. From germline, CDR1 is MNHNS and CDR2 SASEGT. For the CDR3, the DNA is TGTGCCAGCAGTCGCAACGCGGTTTACGAGCAGTACTTC. Its protein is CASSRNAVYEQYF.

This clonotype was observed a few times. The chain combines TRBV19 with TRBJ1-3; D might be TRBD1 (5 bases). Trimming removed 6 bases at V and 0 bases at J, with 9 bases between. CDR3 length equals 14 residues. The germline V gene encodes CDR1 LNHDA and CDR2 SQIVND (reference sequence). CDR3: CASSRQSSGNTIYF. The CDR3 nucleotides read TGTGCCAGTAGCCGACAGAGCTCTGGAAACACCATATATTTT.

This clonotype has only a few counts. J is TRBJ1-1 and V is TRBV5-6; no clear D. Germline V gene lookup returns CDR1 SGHDT and CDR2 YYEEEE. The CDR3 covers 13 residues. Trimming cost V 2 bases and J 0 bases, with 5 bases left between them. CDR3 coding DNA: TGTGCCAGCAGCTTCTTGGTGAACACTGAAGCTTTCTTT. As protein: CASSFLVNTEAFF.

Turning to this clonotype: It may be a read error: a sequence one base away is much more abundant. This is likely a read error, given that the CDR3 carries no conserved phenylalanine or tryptophan at its end. This chain links TRBV5-1 with TRBJ2-7, with 8 bases identical to TRBD1. The ends lost 4 bases at V and 5 bases at J; junction bases unmatched: 11. The CDR3 spans 15 residues. Germline V gene sequence: CDR1 SGHRS, CDR2 YFSETQ. The CDR3 region has the DNA TGCGCCAGCAGCCCGGAGGGGACAGGACTCAACGAGCAGTACTCC. This gives the protein CASSPEGTGLNEQYS.

This clonotype was picked up many times. CDR3 DNA sequence: TGTGCCAGCAGCGAGGACCCTCGGGACGAGCAGTACTTC. Encoded protein: CASSEDPRDEQYF. V and J are TRBV7-9 and TRBJ2-7; D call uncertain. V was cut by 5 bases and J by 5 bases, with 13 bases left in between. CDR1 and CDR2 (germline): SEHNR, FQNEAQ (reference sequence). The CDR3 runs to 13 residues.